This entry lists 26 T cell receptor beta chains sequenced from one sample in a study of T cells in women clearing cervical HPV infection. Some clones are missing from TCRdb's copy, which holds only in-frame ones; the method was immunoSEQ multiplex PCR. The sample totals tens of thousands of clones. What was sequenced was blood buffy coat. Every receptor here comes from a woman between 18 and 69 years old with a cervical HPV16 infection that either progressed to CIN3+ or cleared (not recorded which).

Remarks on this clone: The read gets to within 3 residues of the CDR3 end, and the germline J gene fills in the rest. V and J are TRBV18 and TRBJ1-2, with D possibly TRBD1 on 6 matching bases. Per germline, CDR1 KGHSH and CDR2 LQKENI. CDR3 length: 11 residues. CDR3 region: CASSSGVDYTF. The DNA read from the CDR3 is TGTGCCAGCTCATCAGGGGTCGAC.

Note on this clone: Sequencing ends 3 residues short of the CDR3 end; the germline J gene provides the rest. The J gene is TRBJ2-7, the V gene TRBV10-3; D is perhaps TRBD1 (6 bases). This CDR3 has 14 amino acids. The ends were cut back, 2 bases at V and 2 bases at J, with 10 bases in the middle. Germline CDR1 is ENHRY and CDR2 is SYGVKD. Incomplete CDR3 DNA: TGTGCCATCAGTGAGACGGGACACCCCTACGAG. The encoded protein is CAISETGHPYE. The full CDR3 is CAISETGHPYEQYF.

A note on this clone: The read stops 3 residues short of the end of the CDR3; the missing end is completed from the germline J gene. This sequence joins TRBV30 and TRBJ1-3, with D tentatively TRBD1 (5 bases). Trimming left V 1 base short and J 3 bases short, with 13 bases between. Germline-derived CDR1 and CDR2 are GTSNPN and SVGIG (reference sequence). The CDR3 sequence is 15 residues long. Incomplete CDR3 DNA: TGTGCCTGGAGTGAGGAGGGGAGGTTTGGAAACACC. This gives the protein CAWSEEGRFGNT. The CDR3 in full is CAWSEEGRFGNTIYF.

On this clone itself: Read coverage stops 3 residues before the CDR3 terminus; the germline J gene supplies the remainder. V gene TRBV7-2 combines with J gene TRBJ2-7, with 14 bases identical to TRBD2. The germline V gene has CDR1 SGHTA and CDR2 FQGNSA. With 0 bases clipped from V and 4 bases from J, the junction kept 5 bases outside the gene matches. The CDR3 length is 17 residues. CDR3 DNA (partial): TGTGCCAGCAGCTTAGCGGTGGGGACTAGCGGGAGTTACGAG. Translated, it gives CASSLAVGTSGSYE. From start to end, the CDR3 is CASSLAVGTSGSYEQYF.

Remarks on this clone: The read falls 3 residues short of the CDR3 end, and the missing part is taken from the germline J gene. The rearrangement uses TRBV18 and TRBJ1-4; maybe TRBD1 (6 bases). Per germline, CDR1 KGHSH and CDR2 LQKENI. The CDR3 is 17 amino acids. The DNA read from the CDR3 is TGTGCCAGCTCACCACAGGGTATAGGACAGAAGTTTATAGCA. Amino acid sequence: CASSPQGIGQKFIA. The whole CDR3 region reads CASSPQGIGQKFIALFF.

Notes on this clone: The CDR3 end falls 3 residues outside the read, so it is completed with the germline J gene. V gene TRBV30 combines with J gene TRBJ2-2, with D maybe TRBD2 (6 bases). The CDR3 is 13 residues long. In germline, CDR1 is GTSNPN, CDR2 SVGIG (reference sequence). V shed 5 bases and J shed 10 bases, with 17 bases lying between them. The CDR3 bases that were read are TGTGCCTGGGGGGCTCAGGAGGGGCAGGAG. Translating gives CAWGAQEGQE. The entire CDR3 sequence reads CAWGAQEGQELFF.

A remark on this clone: The CDR3 end falls 3 residues outside the read, so it is completed with the germline J gene. The J gene is TRBJ1-5, the V gene TRBV18; TRBD1 is a possible D gene (6 bases). V lost 2 bases and J 4 bases, leaving 6 bases between the germline ends. The CDR3 length is 13 residues. Germline V gives CDR1 KGHSH, CDR2 LQKENI. CDR3 loop: CASSPGTNQPQHF. Partial CDR3 DNA: TGTGCCAGCTCACCAGGGACAAATCAGCCC.

Turning to this clone: The CDR3 end lies 3 residues beyond the end of the read and is filled in from the germline J gene. The rearrangement links TRBV7-9 to TRBJ2-2; D perhaps matches TRBD1 (5 bases). The germline V gene encodes CDR1 SEHNR and CDR2 FQNEAQ (reference sequence). Trimming pared 5 bases from V and 4 bases from J, leaving 11 bases between. The CDR3 sequence is 14 residues long. CDR3 loop: CASSPTTVTGELFF. Partial CDR3 DNA: TGTGCCAGCAGCCCGACGACAGTCACCGGGGAG.

Of note for this clone: The CDR3 extends 3 residues past the end of the read, so its final part is completed from the germline J gene. The chain joins TRBV7-9 to TRBJ1-1; weak D call: TRBD1 (5 bases). The CDR3 spans 13 residues. Germline CDR1 and CDR2: SEHNR and FQNEAQ (reference sequence). Partial CDR3 DNA: TGTGCCAGCAGCTTAGATACGGAGGACACG. It is translated as CASSLDTEDT. The full CDR3 sequence reads CASSLDTEDTAFF.

Notes on this clone: Coverage ceases 3 residues before the CDR3 finishes, and the germline J gene fills in the end. The V gene is TRBV2, the J gene TRBJ1-1, with a tentative D call TRBD1 (6 bases). The length of the CDR3 is 12 residues. Germline assignment: CDR1 SNHLY and CDR2 FYNNEI. V gave up 6 bases and J gave up 7 bases, with 12 bases separating them. CDR3 DNA, as far as it was read: TGTGCCAGCAGCCGAAACAGGGTTGAA. Protein: CASSRNRVE. The full CDR3 sequence reads CASSRNRVEAFF.

On this clone itself: The read terminates 3 residues before the CDR3 end, so the remaining end is supplied by the germline J gene. This chain uses TRBV23-1 with TRBJ2-7; D is undetermined. TRBV23-1 is an ORF, and what it does is uncertain. The CDR3 length is 16 residues. The V end lost 5 bases, the J end lost 0 bases, and 17 bases lay between the germline ends. CDR3 region: CASSSLADSHSYEQYF. The CDR3 DNA, read in part, is TGCGCCAGCAGTAGTCTGGCCGACTCCCACTCCTACGAG.

As to this clone: Read sequence stops 3 residues before the CDR3 end, and the germline J gene provides the missing end. J is TRBJ2-7 and V is TRBV20-1; TRBD2 might be the D (5 bases). This CDR3 has 13 amino acids. V was cut by 6 bases and J by 0 bases, with 12 bases left in between. Germline assignment: CDR1 DFQATT and CDR2 SNEGSKA (reference sequence). CDR3 amino acids: CSALDWDSYEQYF. CDR3 bases read: TGCAGTGCCTTGGACTGGGACTCCTACGAG.

Of note for this clone: Read sequence stops 3 residues before the CDR3 end, and the germline J gene provides the missing end. The chain is built from TRBV5-1 and TRBJ2-5; TRBD1 matches 8 bases. Germline lookup yields CDR1 SGHRS and CDR2 YFSETQ. The CDR3 has 15 amino acids. The J segment lost 4 bases and the V segment lost 3 bases, leaving 8 bases of the junction unmatched. The CDR3 DNA, read in part, is TGCGCCAGCAGCTCGCCAAGGGACAGGATAGAGACC. It translates to CASSSPRDRIET. The complete CDR3 reads CASSSPRDRIETQYF.

CDR3 amino acids: CASSHLTAYEQYF. The part of the CDR3 DNA that was read is TGTGCCAGCAGCCACTTGACAGCCTACGAG. The rearrangement joins TRBV7-9 to TRBJ2-7; the D gene is possibly TRBD1 (5 bases). Sequencing ends 3 residues short of the CDR3 end; the germline J gene provides the rest. V lost 5 bases, J lost 2 bases, and 10 bases lay in between. The CDR3 totals 13 residues. The germline V gene has CDR1 SEHNR and CDR2 FQNEAQ (reference sequence). Supplemented by reference TRBV7-9 and TRBJ2-7, the full variable domain reads DTGVSQNPRHKITKRGQNVTFRCDPISEHNRLYWYRQTLGQGPEFLTYFQNEAQLEKSRLLSDRFSAERPKGSFSTLEIQRTEQGDSAMYLCASSHLTAYEQYFGPGTRLTVT.

As regards this clone: The read gets to within 3 residues of the CDR3 end, and the germline J gene fills in the rest. The sample contains more than one DNA sequence encoding this CDR3. The rearrangement joins TRBV5-1 to TRBJ1-5, with D perhaps TRBD1 (5 bases). The germline V and J ends were trimmed by 0 bases and 1 base, with 8 bases remaining between them. The CDR3 contains 15 residues. CDR1 SGHRS and CDR2 YFSETQ come from the germline V gene. The CDR3 reads CASSLAGGSNQPQHF. CDR3 DNA, as far as it was read: TGCGCCAGCAGCTTGGCGGGGGGGAGCAATCAGCCC.

With regard to this clone: Sequencing ends 3 residues short of the CDR3 end; the germline J gene provides the rest. J is TRBJ2-3 and V is TRBV20-1, with D perhaps TRBD1 (5 bases). The CDR3 totals 14 residues. V gave up 0 bases and J gave up 3 bases, with 10 bases separating them. Germline V gene sequence: CDR1 DFQATT, CDR2 SNEGSKA (reference sequence). The part of the CDR3 DNA that was read is TGCAGTGCTAGAGATCCCCAGGGAACAGATACG. Protein: CSARDPQGTDT. The full CDR3 sequence reads CSARDPQGTDTQYF.

Notes on this clone: The CDR3 end falls 3 residues outside the read, so it is completed with the germline J gene. The chain is built from TRBV20-1 and TRBJ2-5, with 11 bases fitting TRBD1. CDR1 and CDR2 from the germline V gene are DFQATT and SNEGSKA (reference sequence). With V trimmed by 1 base and J by 5 bases, 3 bases remained unmatched. This CDR3 has 14 amino acids. CDR3 bases read: TGCAGTGCTAGAGGGACAGGGGGCAGTGAGACC. Translated, it gives CSARGTGGSET. The whole CDR3 sequence is CSARGTGGSETQYF.

As to this clone: The CDR3 end is not reached by the read, which stops 3 residues before it; the germline J gene fills it in. This rearrangement joins TRBV7-6 to TRBJ1-1; TRBD1 matches at 8 bases. This CDR3 has 15 residues. Germline loops: CDR1 SGHVS, CDR2 FNYEAQ. With 4 bases clipped from V and 4 bases from J, the junction kept 8 bases outside the gene matches. CDR3 DNA, as far as it was read: TGTGCCAGCAGCTCGCCAGGGGGCTTGGGCACTGAA. Translated: CASSSPGGLGTE. The full-length CDR3 reads as CASSSPGGLGTEAFF. The full variable domain, with the rest looked up from reference TRBV7-6 and TRBJ1-1, is GAGVSQSPRYKVTKRGQDVALRCDPISGHVSLYWYRQALGQGPEFLTYFNYEAQQDKSGLPNDRFSAERPEGSISTLTIQRTEQRDSAMYRCASSSPGGLGTEAFFGQGTRLTVV.

With regard to this clone: The read terminates 3 residues ahead of where the CDR3 ends, so the germline J gene completes it. The chain links TRBV6-1 to TRBJ2-1; TRBD2 agrees at 10 bases. V trimming: 2 bases; J trimming: 2 bases; junction bases outside the gene matches: 9. Germline V lookup: CDR1 MNHNS, CDR2 SASEGT. This CDR3 contains 18 residues. CDR3 protein: CASSESSGRAGTYNEQFF. The DNA read from the CDR3 is TGTGCCAGCAGTGAATCAAGCGGGAGGGCCGGGACCTACAATGAG.

CDR3 in amino acids: CSARDSRLAPRTDTQYF. The sequenced part of the CDR3 DNA is TGCAGTGCTAGAGATTCGCGGCTAGCCCCCCGCACAGATACG. The gene calls are TRBV20-1 and TRBJ2-3; D may be TRBD2 (5 bases). The read terminates 3 residues ahead of where the CDR3 ends, so the germline J gene completes it. Per germline, CDR1 DFQATT and CDR2 SNEGSKA (reference sequence). This CDR3 is built from 17 residues. V was shortened by 0 bases and J by 1 base, with 17 bases between the two germline ends.

Concerning this clone: The read gets to within 3 residues of the CDR3 end, and the germline J gene fills in the rest. J is TRBJ2-5 and V is TRBV7-3; 9 bases line up with TRBD2. The CDR3 contains 16 residues. CDR1 and CDR2 (germline): SGHTA, FQGTGA. The part of the CDR3 DNA that was read is TGTGCCAGCAGCTTAAATAGCGGGGGAGGGGCAGATACC. Amino acid sequence: CASSLNSGGGADT. The whole CDR3 sequence reads CASSLNSGGGADTQYF.

For this clone: The read stops 3 residues short of the end of the CDR3; the missing end is completed from the germline J gene. The rearrangement joins TRBV20-1 to TRBJ2-1, with 11 bases that match TRBD2. Germline CDR1 reads DFQATT; CDR2 reads SNEGSKA (reference sequence). Trimming removed 4 bases from V and 7 bases from J; junction bases left unmatched: 9. The CDR3 runs to 15 residues. The CDR3 DNA, read in part, is TGCAGTGCTACCAGAACTAGCGGGAGCTGGAATGAG. Amino acids: CSATRTSGSWNE. The full CDR3 sequence reads CSATRTSGSWNEQFF.

Remarks on this clone: The CDR3 extends 3 residues past the end of the read, so its final part is completed from the germline J gene. The chain has TRBV4-2 and TRBJ2-2; perhaps TRBD2 as D (6 bases). Trimming shortened V by 4 bases and J by 3 bases, and 18 bases separated the two germline ends. From germline, CDR1 is LGHNA and CDR2 YNFKEQ. The CDR3 runs 17 residues. CDR3 DNA (partial): TGTGCCAGCAGCCGGGACTTACGAGGGGCCTACACCGGGGAG. Protein product: CASSRDLRGAYTGE. The CDR3, in full, reads CASSRDLRGAYTGELFF.

For this clone: The sequence runs out 3 residues before the end of the CDR3; the remainder is reconstructed from the germline J gene. This chain joins TRBV20-1 and TRBJ2-2; 7 positions match TRBD1. The CDR3 sequence is 15 residues long. CDR1 DFQATT and CDR2 SNEGSKA come from the germline V gene (reference sequence). The junction had 4 bases not matched to a gene; V was cut back by 3 bases and J by 0 bases. CDR3 loop: CSARDRIPNTGELFF. The part of the CDR3 DNA that was read is TGCAGTGCTAGGGACAGGATTCCGAACACCGGGGAG.

About this clone: The read ends 3 residues before the CDR3 terminus; that terminus is restored from the germline J gene. V is TRBV29-1 and J is TRBJ2-2, with TRBD2 matching over 9 bases. Trimming removed 6 bases from V and 4 bases from J; junction bases left unmatched: 9. The CDR3 runs to 15 residues. Germline V gene lookup returns CDR1 SQVTM and CDR2 ANQGSEA. The CDR3 spells CSVLETSGFTGELFF. The CDR3 bases that were read are TGCAGCGTACTTGAGACTAGCGGATTCACCGGGGAG.

About this clone: The sequence runs out 3 residues before the end of the CDR3; the remainder is reconstructed from the germline J gene. The V call is TRBV2, the J call TRBJ2-5; 14 bases agree with TRBD2. Germline-derived CDR1 and CDR2 are SNHLY and FYNNEI. V shed 6 bases, J shed 7 bases, and the junction held 7 bases outside the gene matches. This CDR3 has 15 amino acids. CDR3 amino acids: CASRLTSGGAGTQYF. CDR3 DNA (partial): TGTGCCAGCAGGCTGACTAGCGGGGGGGCTGGGACC.